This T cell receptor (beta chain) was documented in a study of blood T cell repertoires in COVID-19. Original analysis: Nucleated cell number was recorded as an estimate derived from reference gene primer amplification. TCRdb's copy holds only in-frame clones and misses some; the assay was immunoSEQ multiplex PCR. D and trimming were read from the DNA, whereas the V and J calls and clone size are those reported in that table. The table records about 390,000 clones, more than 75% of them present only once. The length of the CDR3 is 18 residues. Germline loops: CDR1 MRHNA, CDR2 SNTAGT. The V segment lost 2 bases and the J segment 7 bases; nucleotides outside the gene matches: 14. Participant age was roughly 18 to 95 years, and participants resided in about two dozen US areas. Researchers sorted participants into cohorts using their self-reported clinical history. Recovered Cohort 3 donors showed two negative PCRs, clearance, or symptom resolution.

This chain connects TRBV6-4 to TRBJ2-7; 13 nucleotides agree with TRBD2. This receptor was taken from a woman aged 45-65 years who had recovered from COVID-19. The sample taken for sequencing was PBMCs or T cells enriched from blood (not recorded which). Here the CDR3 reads CASSDPTSGGSPLEEQYF. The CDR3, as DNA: TGTGCCAGCAGTGACCCGACTAGCGGGGGGTCACCCCTTGAGGAGCAGTACTTC.